This entry lists 19 T cell receptor beta chains sequenced from one sample in a study of cytomegalovirus exposure and HLA in healthy donors. The primer mix had 60 Vbeta and 13 Jbeta primers. Profiled with immunoSEQ multiplex PCR; TCRdb holds only in-frame clones, not every one. Among 95,000 to 100,000 clones, over 75% were seen once, and the ten largest hold roughly 3%. Sequenced: PBMCs. All receptors derive from a man aged 40-50 years in good health and CMV-seronegative.

This clone was detected only once. J is TRBJ2-7 and V is TRBV30, with a tentative D call TRBD1 (6 bases). There are 12 residues in the CDR3. Germline CDR1 and CDR2: GTSNPN and SVGIG (reference sequence). V was trimmed by 0 bases and J by 4 bases, leaving 7 bases between them. As DNA, the CDR3 is TGTGCCTGGAGTGTAGGGACATACGAGCAGTACTTC. It encodes CAWSVGTYEQYF.

Only a few counts were recorded for this clone. The chain links TRBV2 to TRBJ2-7; D is possibly TRBD2 (7 bases). V shed 8 bases and J shed 2 bases, with 13 bases lying between them. The CDR3 runs 13 residues. The germline V gene encodes CDR1 SNHLY and CDR2 FYNNEI. The CDR3 DNA reads TGTGCCAGCCTAGGGGGGGGCCCCTACGAGCAGTACTTC. Protein: CASLGGGPYEQYF.

V gene TRBV7-9 combines with J gene TRBJ1-2; weak D call: TRBD1 (5 bases). This CDR3 has 14 amino acids. The V end lost 1 base, the J end lost 2 bases, and 8 bases lay between the germline ends. From germline, CDR1 is SEHNR and CDR2 FQNEAQ (reference sequence). The DNA for the CDR3 is TGTGCCAGCAGCTTAGGACAGCCCAACTATGGCTACACCTTC. Amino acid sequence: CASSLGQPNYGYTF.

For this clone: The same CDR3 also results from other DNA sequences found in this sample. The V gene is TRBV4-2, the J gene TRBJ1-5; D perhaps matches TRBD1 (5 bases). The CDR3 spans 13 residues. V was clipped by 0 bases and J by 6 bases, with 6 bases between them. Germline loops: CDR1 LGHNA, CDR2 YNFKEQ. CDR3 DNA sequence: TGTGCCAGCAGCCAAGACCAGGGTCAGCCCCAGCATTTT. It translates to CASSQDQGQPQHF.

This chain connects TRBV19 to TRBJ2-5, with D possibly TRBD2 on 7 matching bases. Trimming pared 7 bases from V and 1 base from J, leaving 16 bases between. CDR3 size: 15 residues. Germline V gene sequence: CDR1 LNHDA, CDR2 SQIVND (reference sequence). CDR3 DNA: TGTGCCAGTAACCCCGGGGGGCGGACCCAAGAGACCCAGTACTTC. Residues: CASNPGGRTQETQYF.

The rearrangement links TRBV6-1 to TRBJ2-5; D may be TRBD1 (6 bases). The last part of the DNA fits TRBJ2-7 better; the J call may be wrong. The germline gives CDR1 MNHNS, CDR2 SASEGT. The CDR3 is 14 residues long. CDR3 protein: CASSETQGTDEQYF. In nucleotides, the CDR3 is TGTGCCAGCAGTGAAACACAGGGTACCGACGAGCAGTACTTC.

The J gene is TRBJ2-5, the V gene TRBV6-1; 8 bases match TRBD1. Matching the DNA end better, TRBJ2-7 makes the J call doubtful. CDR3 length: 18 residues. Germline V CDR1 and CDR2: MNHNS, SASEGT. The CDR3 loop is CASSEARVSGQGTYEQYF. In nucleotides, the CDR3 is TGTGCCAGCAGTGAAGCGCGGGTCTCAGGACAGGGAACCTACGAGCAGTACTTC.

As for this clone: Germline is not matched at one junction end, which may reflect a read error. Distinct nucleotide sequences in the sample also encode this CDR3. The chain recombines TRBV6-6 with TRBJ2-2; tentative D call: TRBD2 (5 bases). Germline V CDR1 and CDR2: MNHNY, SVGAGI (reference sequence). The CDR3 consists of 13 residues. The CDR3 reads CASRSGNTGELFF. The CDR3 bases are TGCGCCAGCAGGAGCGGGAACACCGGGGAGCTGTTTTTT.

DNA for the CDR3: TGTGCCAGCAGCTACGGGACTAGCGGGGGGGCCAGGAATGAGCAGTTCTTC. As protein: CASSYGTSGGARNEQFF. The chain employs TRBV7-2 and TRBJ2-1; 16 bases match TRBD2. Looked up from germline, CDR1 is SGHTA and CDR2 is FQGNSA. This CDR3 has 17 residues. V was pared by 4 bases and J by 7 bases, with 7 bases of the junction left unmatched.

The chain carries TRBV19 and TRBJ1-5; D possibly corresponds to TRBD1 (5 bases). Trimming shortened V by 6 bases and J by 8 bases, and 17 bases separated the two germline ends. This CDR3 spans 14 amino acids. CDR1 and CDR2 (germline): LNHDA, SQIVND (reference sequence). CDR3 coding DNA: TGTGCCAGTAGCGGTTTCGGGGGGTGGGAGCCCCAGCATTTT. Translation gives CASSGFGGWEPQHF.

The chain uses TRBV28 and TRBJ1-5; D may be TRBD1 (6 bases). The CDR3 loop spans 13 amino acids. Trimming removed 6 bases from V and 4 bases from J, with 10 bases in between. From germline, CDR1 is MDHEN and CDR2 SYDVKM. The CDR3 DNA reads TGTGCCAGCAGAAAACAGGGTAATCAGCCCCAGCATTTT. Its translation: CASRKQGNQPQHF.

Here the CDR3 reads CASSQRTSGELFF. In nucleotides, the CDR3 is TGTGCCAGCAGCCAAAGGACTAGCGGGGAGCTGTTTTTT. This chain joins TRBV7-8 and TRBJ2-2; TRBD2 agrees at 7 bases. Germline V CDR1 and CDR2: SGHVS, FQNEAQ. With V trimmed by 5 bases and J by 7 bases, 4 bases remained unmatched. The CDR3 spans 13 residues.

The chain has TRBV9 and TRBJ2-2, with D tentatively TRBD2 (6 bases). Germline-derived CDR1 and CDR2 are SGDLS and YYNGEE. V lost 1 base, J lost 1 base, and 11 bases lay in between. The CDR3 spans 16 residues. The CDR3 coding sequence is TGTGCCAGCAGCGTACATCCCGGGGGGAACACCGGGGAGCTGTTTTTT. Protein: CASSVHPGGNTGELFF.

The V call is TRBV6-1, the J call TRBJ2-2, with 10 bases identical to TRBD2. Germline V gene data show CDR1 as MNHNS and CDR2 as SASEGT. This CDR3 has 19 amino acids. V shed 4 bases and J 1 base; nucleotides not matched to a gene: 12. Written as DNA, the CDR3 is TGTGCCAGCAGTGGACCCGACGGACTAGCGGAGTTGAACACCGGGGAGCTGTTTTTT. Protein: CASSGPDGLAELNTGELFF.

This sequence joins TRBV5-1 and TRBJ2-1, with TRBD2 matching over 15 bases. Germline V gene sequence: CDR1 SGHRS, CDR2 YFSETQ. This CDR3 is built from 19 residues. With V trimmed by 4 bases and J by 5 bases, 13 bases remained unmatched. CDR3 in DNA: TGCGCCAGCAGCCACACGGGACTAGCGGGGGGCGGTGGGGACAATGAGCAGTTCTTC. Protein sequence: CASSHTGLAGGGGDNEQFF.

The chain carries TRBV28 and TRBJ2-7; 7 bases align to TRBD1. The CDR3 runs 16 residues. The junction had 14 bases not matched to a gene; V was cut back by 6 bases and J by 3 bases. Germline loops: CDR1 MDHEN, CDR2 SYDVKM. CDR3 region: CASRLSTGTAIYEQYF. The DNA for the CDR3 is TGTGCCAGCAGACTTTCTACCGGGACAGCTATCTACGAGCAGTACTTC.

The J gene is TRBJ1-1, the V gene TRBV27; tentative D call: TRBD1 (5 bases). Germline assignment: CDR1 MNHEY and CDR2 SMNVEV (reference sequence). CDR3 length equals 15 residues. V was cut by 3 bases and J by 6 bases, with 17 bases left in between. CDR3 sequence (DNA): TGTGCCAGCAGTTTTTTAGGCCAGGGCACTTCTGAAGCTTTCTTT. Its translation is CASSFLGQGTSEAFF.

The chain recombines TRBV5-4 with TRBJ2-3; TRBD1 might be the D (5 bases). V lost 0 bases, J lost 1 base, and 9 bases lay in between. The CDR3 sequence is 15 residues long. Per germline, CDR1 SGHNT and CDR2 YYREEE (reference sequence). For the CDR3, the DNA is TGTGCCAGCAGCTTGGGGGGCGCGGGCACAGATACGCAGTATTTT. Protein sequence: CASSLGGAGTDTQYF.

The table lists this clone with a count of one. The chain has TRBV5-1 and TRBJ2-7; weak D call: TRBD1 (6 bases). Germline V lookup: CDR1 SGHRS, CDR2 YFSETQ. The CDR3 loop spans 14 amino acids. V lost 0 bases and J lost 0, with 7 bases in between. The CDR3 is CASSLVDSSYEQYF. In DNA, the CDR3 is TGCGCCAGCAGCTTGGTGGACAGCTCCTACGAGCAGTACTTC. The whole variable domain, filled in from reference TRBV5-1 and TRBJ2-7, reads KAGVTQTPRYLIKTRGQQVTLSCSPISGHRSVSWYQQTPGQGLQFLFEYFSETQRNKGNFPGRFSGRQFSNSRSEMNVSTLELGDSALYLCASSLVDSSYEQYFGPGTRLTVT.